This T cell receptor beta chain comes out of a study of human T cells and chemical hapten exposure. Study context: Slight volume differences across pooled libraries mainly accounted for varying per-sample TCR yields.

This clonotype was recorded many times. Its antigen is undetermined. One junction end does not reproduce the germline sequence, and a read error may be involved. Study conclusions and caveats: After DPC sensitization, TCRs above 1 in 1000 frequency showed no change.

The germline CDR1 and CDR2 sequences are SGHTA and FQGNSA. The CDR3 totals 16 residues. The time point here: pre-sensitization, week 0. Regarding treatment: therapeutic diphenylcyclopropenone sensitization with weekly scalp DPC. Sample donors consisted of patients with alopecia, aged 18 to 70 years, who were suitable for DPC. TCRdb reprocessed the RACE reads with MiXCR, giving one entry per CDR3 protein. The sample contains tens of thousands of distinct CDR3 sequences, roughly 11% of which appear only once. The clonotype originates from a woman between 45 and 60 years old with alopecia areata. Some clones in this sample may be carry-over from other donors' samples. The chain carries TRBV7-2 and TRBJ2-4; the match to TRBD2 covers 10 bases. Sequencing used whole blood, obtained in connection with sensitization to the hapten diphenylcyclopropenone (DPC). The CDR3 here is CASSIAGGLAKNIQYF. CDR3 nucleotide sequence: TGTGCCAGCAGCATAGCGGGGGGTTTAGCCAAAAACATTCAGTACTTC.